This T cell receptor (beta chain) was documented in a study of CD8 T cells in ankylosing spondylitis. General observations from the study: Certain motif variants had earlier appeared in reactive arthritis synovial fluid and blood. Several highly homologous variants made up a TCR beta motif that seemed to typify ankylosing spondylitis blood.

Notes on this clonotype: What it recognizes is unknown.

Quantitative molecular-barcoded 5'-RACE generated the TCR beta libraries. TCRdb re-called the 5' RACE reads through MiXCR, storing one row per CDR3 protein. The data contain more than 100,000 distinct CDR3 sequences, over 15% of them singletons. Germline CDR1 and CDR2: SGHRS and YFSETQ. The CDR3 is made up of 12 amino acids. V was clipped by 3 bases and J by 6 bases, with 6 bases between them. Sequenced: blood, either unsorted or a sorted T cell fraction (not recorded which). This sequence joins TRBV5-1 and TRBJ2-2, with no clear D. The origin of this receptor is a male donor with ankylosing spondylitis. The CDR3 region has the DNA TGCGCCAGCAGCTGGGGATCCGGGGAGCTGTTTTTT. Protein product: CASSWGSGELFF.